A single sample gave rise to the 20 T cell receptor beta chains below, sequenced in a study of graft-versus-host responses after intestinal transplantation. Profiling relied on immunoSEQ multiplex PCR, and the TCRdb table lists in-frame clones only, not all of them. The sample holds about 57,000 clones, roughly 90% seen once. The sample consisted of PBMCs, taken 26 days after transplant. Every receptor here comes from a human patient who received an intestinal transplant, so some T cells may come from the graft donor.

The gene calls are TRBV27 and TRBJ1-4; 10 bases line up with TRBD1. CDR3 length: 14 residues. Germline CDR1 and CDR2: MNHEY and SMNVEV (reference sequence). The V gene end was trimmed by 8 bases and the J gene end by 5 bases; junction bases not matched to a gene: 5. DNA of the CDR3: TGTGCCAGCGGGTGGACAGGGGGGAATGAAAAACTGTTTTTT. Its protein product is CASGWTGGNEKLFF. The variable domain in full, with the rest retrieved from reference TRBV27 and TRBJ1-4, is EAQVTQNPRYLITVTGKKLTVTCSQNMNHEYMSWYRQDPGLGLRQIYYSMNVEVTDKGDVPEGYKVSRKEKRNFPLILESPSPNQTSLYFCASGWTGGNEKLFFGSGTQLSVL.

The rearrangement links TRBV13 to TRBJ2-7; 8 bases match TRBD1. The CDR3 covers 13 residues. CDR1 is PRHDT, CDR2 FYEKMQ, per germline (reference sequence). V was pared by 3 bases and J by 9 bases, with 7 bases of the junction left unmatched. The CDR3 region has the DNA TGTGCCAGCAGCTTGGGACAGGAGATAGCGCAGTACTTC. This codes for CASSLGQEIAQYF.

The gene calls are TRBV19 and TRBJ1-1; D is uncertain. V lost 1 base and J 1 base, leaving 4 bases between the germline ends. This CDR3 has 13 amino acids. Germline CDR1 and CDR2: LNHDA and SQIVND (reference sequence). The CDR3 DNA sequence: TGTGCCAGTAGTATAGGTCAGAACACTGAAGCTTTCTTT. Amino acids: CASSIGQNTEAFF.

The chain is built from TRBV6-6 and TRBJ2-1, with a possible D match to TRBD2 (6 bases). CDR3 length: 12 residues. The germline V gene encodes CDR1 MNHNY and CDR2 SVGAGI (reference sequence). The V end was cut by 5 bases, the J end by 8 bases, with 10 bases between. For the CDR3, the DNA is TGTGCCAGCAGTCCCTTAGCGGATGAGCAGTTCTTC. It specifies CASSPLADEQFF.

The CDR3 DNA is TGCGCCAGCAGCTCCCTTGGGGGGGGGATGAACACTGAAGCTTTCTTT. As protein: CASSSLGGGMNTEAFF. The chain links TRBV5-1 to TRBJ1-1; D might be TRBD1 (5 bases). Germline V lookup: CDR1 SGHRS, CDR2 YFSETQ. This CDR3 is 16 amino acids long. V lost 3 bases and J 0 bases, leaving 15 bases between the germline ends.

The chain links TRBV5-6 to TRBJ1-6, with D hard to call. V was shortened by 2 bases and J by 5 bases, with 8 bases between the two germline ends. The CDR3 totals 14 residues. The germline CDR1 and CDR2 sequences are SGHDT and YYEEEE. As DNA, the CDR3 is TGTGCCAGCAGCTTCGGGTACCATAATTCACCCCTCCACTTT. The encoded protein is CASSFGYHNSPLHF.

V usage is TRBV5-5 and J usage is TRBJ1-1; no firm D call. CDR1 SGHKS and CDR2 YYEKEE come from the germline V gene (reference sequence). Trimming cost V 4 bases and J 1 base, with 5 bases left between them. The CDR3 is 12 residues long. CDR3 residues: CASSTGNTEAFF. The CDR3 bases are TGTGCCAGCAGCACCGGGAACACTGAAGCTTTCTTT.

This clone was observed once. V and J are TRBV7-9 and TRBJ1-6; 9 nucleotides match TRBD1. V dropped 3 bases and J dropped 7; count of bases not matched to a gene: 7. Germline V gene lookup returns CDR1 SEHNR and CDR2 FQNEAQ (reference sequence). The CDR3 consists of 16 residues. The CDR3 loop is CASSFPPGQGNSPLHF. CDR3 nucleotides: TGTGCCAGCAGCTTCCCACCCGGACAGGGGAATTCACCCCTCCACTTT.

The chain employs TRBV27 and TRBJ1-2; 7 nucleotides match TRBD1. Trimming took 2 bases from V and 5 from J; bases not matched to a gene: 8. The CDR3 has 15 residues. Germline loops: CDR1 MNHEY, CDR2 SMNVEV (reference sequence). The CDR3 region is CASSLRQGNLYGYTF. The CDR3 DNA reads TGTGCCAGCAGTTTAAGACAGGGTAATTTGTATGGCTACACCTTC.

V gene TRBV5-4 combines with J gene TRBJ2-5; D might be TRBD1 (6 bases). Germline CDR1 SGHNT, CDR2 YYREEE (reference sequence). This CDR3 spans 14 amino acids. Trimming cost V 2 bases and J 4 bases, with 12 bases left between them. As DNA, the CDR3 is TGTGCCAGCAGCTTTGGGACATCACGAGAGACCCAGTACTTC. This translates into CASSFGTSRETQYF.

V is TRBV27 and J is TRBJ2-1, with D uncertain. The V gene lost 2 bases and the J gene lost 7 bases, with 9 bases spanning the gap. CDR3 length equals 13 residues. Germline assignment: CDR1 MNHEY and CDR2 SMNVEV (reference sequence). CDR3 bases: TGTGCCAGCAGTTTAGGCGCCGGGAATGAGCAGTTCTTC. This gives the protein CASSLGAGNEQFF.

This clone appeared once. The chain links TRBV7-3 to TRBJ1-2; 7 bases align to TRBD1. Germline V gene sequence: CDR1 SGHTA, CDR2 FQGTGA. The CDR3 consists of 13 residues. With V trimmed by 5 bases and J by 7 bases, 7 bases remained unmatched. The CDR3 region has the DNA TGTGCCAGCAGCCGCCCAGGGGGAAGTGGCTACACCTTC. As protein: CASSRPGGSGYTF.

The chain is built from TRBV9 and TRBJ2-5; a weak D match, TRBD1 (5 bases). The CDR3 sequence is 17 residues long. Deletions cut 0 bases from V and 3 bases from J, with 18 bases between. The germline gives CDR1 SGDLS, CDR2 YYNGEE. The CDR3 DNA reads TGTGCCAGCAGCGTAGGCACAGGCCCATATCTTAAAGAGACCCAGTACTTC. It codes for CASSVGTGPYLKETQYF.

This rearrangement joins TRBV2 to TRBJ2-3, with D maybe TRBD1 (5 bases). Germline values: CDR1 SNHLY, CDR2 FYNNEI. The ends were cut back, 8 bases at V and 2 bases at J, with 14 bases in the middle. This CDR3 contains 14 residues. In nucleotides, the CDR3 is TGTGCCAGCGTCTGGACAAGTTACACAGATACGCAGTATTTT. Protein sequence: CASVWTSYTDTQYF.

V and J are TRBV5-1 and TRBJ1-3, with D possibly being TRBD1 (5 bases). This CDR3 is 14 amino acids long. Trimming removed 4 bases at V and 3 bases at J, with 11 bases between. Germline loops: CDR1 SGHRS, CDR2 YFSETQ. CDR3 in DNA: TGCGCCAGCAGCCCGCAGGGCTTTGGAAACACCATATATTTT. Its protein product is CASSPQGFGNTIYF.

This clone showed up just once. J is TRBJ2-3 and V is TRBV9; tentatively, D is TRBD2 (6 bases). The length of the CDR3 is 14 residues. In germline, CDR1 is SGDLS, CDR2 YYNGEE. Trimming cost V 0 bases and J 6 bases, with 11 bases left between them. CDR3 loop: CASSVDGRDDTQYF. The CDR3 nucleotides are TGTGCCAGCAGCGTAGACGGGAGAGACGATACGCAGTATTTT.

V gene TRBV28 combines with J gene TRBJ1-2, with 7 bases matching TRBD1. In germline, CDR1 is MDHEN, CDR2 SYDVKM. The trim removed 6 bases at V and 7 bases at J, leaving 5 bases unmatched. CDR3 length equals 12 residues. This CDR3 is CASRGDSSGYTF. The CDR3 DNA follows: TGTGCCAGCAGGGGGGACAGTTCTGGCTACACCTTC.

V and J are TRBV10-3 and TRBJ1-1, with 9 bases identical to TRBD1. Germline V gene data show CDR1 as ENHRY and CDR2 as SYGVKD. V lost 6 bases and J lost 5; bases outside the gene matches: 7. The CDR3 is 14 residues long. CDR3 loop: CAISSRDRDTEAFF. The CDR3 nucleotides are TGTGCCATCAGCTCCCGGGACAGGGATACTGAAGCTTTCTTT.

The chain links TRBV6-6 to TRBJ2-2, with 7 bases matching TRBD1. Germline trimming cut 5 bases from V and 1 base from J; bases unmatched to any gene: 4. The CDR3 totals 15 residues. Germline CDR1 reads MNHNY; CDR2 reads SVGAGI (reference sequence). DNA for the CDR3: TGTGCCAGCAGTCAGACAGGGTTGAACACCGGGGAGCTGTTTTTT. It encodes CASSQTGLNTGELFF.

This clone was detected only once. V is TRBV14 and J is TRBJ2-3, with 9 bases identical to TRBD1. The germline V gene has CDR1 SGHDN and CDR2 FVKESK. This CDR3 is 15 amino acids long. Losses at the gene ends were 4 bases for V and 5 bases for J; bases not matched to a gene: 7. The CDR3: CASSLRDREIDTQYF. CDR3 nucleotide sequence: TGTGCCAGCAGCCTCCGGGACAGGGAAATAGATACGCAGTATTTT.